Below are 25 T cell receptor beta chains sequenced from a single sample in a study of beta chain features in type 1 diabetes. Their antigen targets remain unknown. TCRB transcripts that were expressed got sequenced, as all of the isolated RNA had been reverse transcribed. Repertoires were generated with immunoSEQ multiplex PCR, while TCRdb's copy carries only in-frame clones and drops some. Among 640,000 or so clones listed, roughly 12% were seen once. Study-level points and caveats: Moderate but significant shortening of TCRB CDR3s was recorded in all four CD4+ subsets from Type 1 diabetes patients.

The sequencing input was naive CD4+ T cells from blood. These receptors were taken from a man in his late teens or twenties with type 1 diabetes.

The V and J genes are TRBV19 and TRBJ2-7, with 9 bases matching TRBD1. Germline V gene data show CDR1 as LNHDA and CDR2 as SQIVND (reference sequence). Trimming took 0 bases from V and 4 from J; bases not matched to a gene: 7. CDR3 length equals 16 residues. The CDR3 DNA reads TGTGCCAGTAGTATAGAGGCCGGGACAGGGAAATACGAGCAGTACTTC. Translating gives CASSIEAGTGKYEQYF. The whole variable domain, filled in from reference TRBV19 and TRBJ2-7, reads DGGITQSPKYLFRKEGQNVTLSCEQNLNHDAMYWYRQDPGQGLRLIYYSQIVNDFQKGDIAEGYSVSREKKESFPLTVTSAQKNPTAFYLCASSIEAGTGKYEQYFGPGTRLTVT.

The rearrangement joins TRBV10-3 to TRBJ2-7, with 8 bases matching TRBD1. Germline assignment: CDR1 ENHRY and CDR2 SYGVKD. The V segment lost 9 bases and the J segment 7 bases; nucleotides outside the gene matches: 11. This CDR3 is 13 amino acids long. CDR3 sequence reads: CAIQDRESGEQYF. In DNA, the CDR3 is TGTGCCATTCAGGACAGGGAATCTGGAGAGCAGTACTTC.

This clone was found a few times. The chain joins TRBV5-1 to TRBJ1-1; TRBD1 matches 8 bases. The V gene's germline CDR1 is SGHRS and CDR2 YFSETQ. The CDR3 contains 15 residues. After removal of 4 bases from V and 1 base from J, the junction contained 6 bases not matched to a gene. The CDR3 loop reads CASSQLTGENTEAFF. In DNA form, the CDR3 reads TGCGCCAGCAGCCAACTGACAGGGGAGAACACTGAAGCTTTCTTT.

The V and J genes are TRBV15 and TRBJ1-6; 7 bases align to TRBD1. Germline CDR1 is LNHNV and CDR2 is YYDKDF (reference sequence). The CDR3 covers 15 residues. The J segment lost 10 bases and the V segment lost 0 bases, leaving 6 bases of the junction unmatched. The CDR3: CATSRDPRGGSPLHF. The CDR3 nucleotides are TGTGCCACCAGCAGAGATCCCAGGGGGGGGTCACCCCTCCACTTT.

The chain combines TRBV6-6 with TRBJ1-2, with 7 positions matching TRBD1. The germline V gene has CDR1 MNHNY and CDR2 SVGAGI (reference sequence). V lost 6 bases and J lost 7; bases outside the gene matches: 5. The CDR3 covers 12 residues. The DNA for the CDR3 is TGTGCCAGCAGGCCCGACAGGGTTGGCTACACCTTC. Translated, it gives CASRPDRVGYTF.

The V and J genes are TRBV15 and TRBJ2-7; D is undetermined. This CDR3 is 14 amino acids long. V dropped 0 bases and J dropped 5 bases, with 11 bases sitting between them. CDR1 LNHNV and CDR2 YYDKDF come from the germline V gene (reference sequence). The CDR3: CATSRDLGVNEQYF. CDR3 bases: TGTGCCACCAGCAGAGATCTTGGGGTAAACGAGCAGTACTTC.

V gene TRBV25-1 combines with J gene TRBJ1-6; tentative D call: TRBD1 (6 bases). The CDR3 loop spans 15 amino acids. Germline V gene data show CDR1 as MGHDK and CDR2 as SYGVNS. Deletions cut 9 bases from V and 7 bases from J, with 19 bases between. The CDR3 is CASRGGGSGNSPLHF. DNA of the CDR3: TGTGCCAGTAGGGGTGGGGGCAGCGGGAATTCACCCCTCCACTTT.

The table lists this clone with a few counts. This sequence joins TRBV7-2 and TRBJ1-4; D might be TRBD1 (6 bases). V was clipped by 4 bases and J by 8 bases, with 17 bases between them. The CDR3 contains 15 residues. CDR1 SGHTA and CDR2 FQGNSA come from the germline V gene. The CDR3 spells CASSWGGRGEEKLFF. The CDR3 nucleotides read TGTGCCAGCAGCTGGGGGGGCAGGGGAGAGGAAAAACTGTTTTTT.

This chain links TRBV29-1 with TRBJ1-2, with 11 positions matching TRBD1. The CDR3 is 16 amino acids. V was clipped by 1 base and J by 3 bases; unmatched bases: 7. Germline CDR1 SQVTM, CDR2 ANQGSEA. The CDR3 loop is CSVEVFGQGADYGYTF. The CDR3 coding sequence is TGCAGCGTTGAAGTTTTTGGACAGGGGGCCGACTATGGCTACACCTTC.

The chain employs TRBV6-1 and TRBJ2-7; the D call may be TRBD1 or TRBD2 (5 bases each). The CDR3 loop spans 14 amino acids. From germline, CDR1 is MNHNS and CDR2 SASEGT. V lost 5 bases, J lost 5 bases, and 16 bases lay in between. CDR3 in DNA: TGTGCCAGCAGTATGACAGCCGCCGGGGACGAGCAGTACTTC. Encoded protein: CASSMTAAGDEQYF.

The gene calls are TRBV11-2 and TRBJ2-7; 10 nucleotides line up with TRBD2. In germline, CDR1 is SGHAT, CDR2 FQNNGV. CDR3 size: 16 residues. V was pared by 5 bases and J by 2 bases, with 9 bases of the junction left unmatched. The CDR3 region has the DNA TGTGCCAGCAGCGCCCTTGAGCGGGGGGGACCCTACGAGCAGTACTTC. Amino acids: CASSALERGGPYEQYF.

The chain recombines TRBV5-1 with TRBJ1-4; TRBD1 is a possible D gene (6 bases). The CDR3 is 15 residues long. CDR1 and CDR2 from the germline V gene are SGHRS and YFSETQ. V gave up 4 bases and J gave up 0 bases, with 10 bases separating them. The CDR3 nucleotides read TGCGCCAGCAGCCCAGGACAGACAACTAATGAAAAACTGTTTTTT. Translation gives CASSPGQTTNEKLFF.

The J gene is TRBJ2-7, the V gene TRBV6-6; 7 bases are shared with TRBD2. The length of the CDR3 is 13 residues. The junction had 2 bases not matched to a gene; V was cut back by 4 bases and J by 2 bases. From germline, CDR1 is MNHNY and CDR2 SVGAGI (reference sequence). The DNA for the CDR3 is TGTGCCAGCAGTTGGAGCGGGGCCTACGAGCAGTACTTC. Translation: CASSWSGAYEQYF.

The chain carries TRBV25-1 and TRBJ2-7; D possibly uses TRBD1 or TRBD2 (5 bases each). V dropped 1 base and J dropped 2 bases, with 9 bases sitting between them. The length of the CDR3 is 14 residues. The germline V gene encodes CDR1 MGHDK and CDR2 SYGVNS. The CDR3 DNA follows: TGTGCCAGCAGTGAATGGGACGCCACCTACGAGCAGTACTTC. This codes for CASSEWDATYEQYF.

V usage is TRBV6-1 and J usage is TRBJ1-2; 7 bases map to TRBD1. The CDR3 spans 12 residues. The trim removed 4 bases at V and 14 bases at J, leaving 10 bases unmatched. Germline-derived CDR1 and CDR2 are MNHNS and SASEGT. The CDR3 DNA reads TGTGCCAGCAGTGGGCTGACAGGGAATCATACCTTC. Translating gives CASSGLTGNHTF.

This chain links TRBV29-1 with TRBJ1-4; D is undetermined. V dropped 4 bases and J dropped 0 bases, with 12 bases sitting between them. This CDR3 region has 15 residues. In germline, CDR1 is SQVTM, CDR2 ANQGSEA. In nucleotides, the CDR3 is TGCAGCGTTGGAGGCCTCGGTGCAACTAATGAAAAACTGTTTTTT. As protein: CSVGGLGATNEKLFF.

This clone has more than one count but fewer than ten. The chain carries TRBV7-9 and TRBJ1-1; D is undetermined. The ends were cut back, 5 bases at V and 5 bases at J, with 15 bases in the middle. The germline gives CDR1 SEHNR, CDR2 FQNEAQ (reference sequence). The CDR3 is 14 residues long. The DNA of the CDR3 is TGTGCCAGCAGCCCCTCAATGGGGTGGACTGAAGCTTTCTTT. Translating gives CASSPSMGWTEAFF. The variable domain in full, with the rest retrieved from reference TRBV7-9 and TRBJ1-1, is DTGVSQNPRHKITKRGQNVTFRCDPISEHNRLYWYRQTLGQGPEFLTYFQNEAQLEKSRLLSDRFSAERPKGSFSTLEIQRTEQGDSAMYLCASSPSMGWTEAFFGQGTRLTVV.

Here the CDR3 reads CAISESTGADNEQFF. The CDR3 DNA reads as TGTGCCATCAGTGAGTCAACGGGAGCTGACAATGAGCAGTTCTTC. The chain couples TRBV10-3 to TRBJ2-1, with a tentative D call TRBD2 (6 bases). V dropped 0 bases and J dropped 5 bases, with 11 bases sitting between them. The CDR3 covers 15 residues. Germline CDR1 reads ENHRY; CDR2 reads SYGVKD.

In its sample, this clone was seen a few times. The chain employs TRBV18 and TRBJ2-7; D gene ambiguous. Trimming left V 3 bases short and J 5 bases short, with 8 bases between. CDR3 length: 12 residues. Germline V gene data show CDR1 as KGHSH and CDR2 as LQKENI. The CDR3 DNA reads TGTGCCAGCTCACCTCATGAGAACGAGCAGTACTTC. Protein sequence: CASSPHENEQYF.

This clone was counted only a few times. This chain joins TRBV2 and TRBJ2-3, with D maybe TRBD2 (6 bases). The V gene's germline CDR1 is SNHLY and CDR2 FYNNEI. The V end was cut by 9 bases, the J end by 5 bases, with 27 bases between. This CDR3 comprises 17 residues. CDR3 nucleotides: TGTGCCAGAACCGGGACTCGATCCCCTGTATTGGGAGATACGCAGTATTTT. Its translation: CARTGTRSPVLGDTQYF.

V and J are TRBV28 and TRBJ1-1, with 8 bases aligning to TRBD1. Germline CDR1 and CDR2: MDHEN and SYDVKM. The V and J ends lost 6 bases and 1 base, in that order; junction bases with no gene match: 4. This CDR3 is built from 14 residues. The CDR3 nucleotides read TGTGCCAGCAGCGGACAGGGAACGAACACTGAAGCTTTCTTT. As protein: CASSGQGTNTEAFF.

This clone was counted between two and nine times. The rearrangement links TRBV14 to TRBJ2-1; 10 bases fit TRBD2. From germline, CDR1 is SGHDN and CDR2 FVKESK. This CDR3 has 15 amino acids. Unmatched junction bases numbered 2, after V lost 4 bases and J lost 2 bases. The CDR3 loop reads CASSLSGGAYNEQFF. CDR3 nucleotide sequence: TGTGCCAGCAGCCTAAGCGGGGGGGCCTACAATGAGCAGTTCTTC.

V usage is TRBV7-9 and J usage is TRBJ2-7, with D hard to call. The CDR3 is 13 residues long. In germline, CDR1 is SEHNR, CDR2 FQNEAQ (reference sequence). V lost 1 base and J 2 bases, leaving 6 bases between the germline ends. CDR3 DNA sequence: TGTGCCAGCAGCTTAGACCCGACCTACGAGCAGTACTTC. This encodes CASSLDPTYEQYF.

The chain uses TRBV2 and TRBJ2-2, with 7 bases matching TRBD1. After removal of 11 bases from V and 1 base from J, the junction contained 4 bases not matched to a gene. This CDR3 contains 13 residues. The V gene's germline CDR1 is SNHLY and CDR2 FYNNEI. CDR3 loop: CASGTENTGELFF. In nucleotides, the CDR3 is TGTGCCTCCGGGACAGAGAACACCGGGGAGCTGTTTTTT.

This clone was counted a few times. The chain links TRBV20-1 to TRBJ1-1; no firm D call. Germline CDR1 is DFQATT and CDR2 is SNEGSKA (reference sequence). This CDR3 is 10 amino acids long. V shed 7 bases and J shed 7 bases, with 10 bases lying between them. CDR3 in amino acids: CSVVDGEAFF. CDR3 DNA sequence: TGCAGTGTAGTTGACGGTGAAGCTTTCTTT.